These T cell receptor beta chains were read from a single sample in a study of cytomegalovirus exposure and HLA in healthy donors. The method was immunoSEQ multiplex PCR; TCRdb's version includes in-frame clones alone and lacks a portion of them. The data contain about 98,000 clones, over 70% of them singletons. The sequenced sample consisted of PBMCs. The receptors were sampled from a man between 18 and 35 years old in good health and CMV-seropositive. The CDR3 runs from the conserved cysteine through the conserved F or W. The D gene is left open where the match is weak. Size is stated for part of the rows, as once, few or many counts, or as a class when the clone is expanded.

D gene	V gene	J gene	clone size	CDR3 DNA	CDR3 protein
.	TRBV5-8	TRBJ2-7	.	TGTGCCAGCAGCTTGCCGGCGGGTTTTAGCTCCTACGAGCAGTACTTC	CASSLPAGFSSYEQYF
.	TRBV6-4	TRBJ1-1	.	TGTGCCAGCAGTGCTCCAGGTCGATTATTAGGGAACACTGAAGCTTTCTTT	CASSAPGRLLGNTEAFF
TRBD1	TRBV6-1	TRBJ1-6	.	TGTGCCAGCAGTGAATCAGGGGGAGATTCACCCCTCCACTTT	CASSESGGDSPLHF
.	TRBV27	TRBJ1-5	.	TGTGCCAGCAGCGAGGGACAACCCGCTCAGCCCCAGCATTTT	CASSEGQPAQPQHF
.	TRBV27	TRBJ1-2	.	TGTGCCAGCAGTTTATTAGCAGGGTGGGGCTACACCTTC	CASSLLAGWGYTF
.	TRBV9	TRBJ1-2	.	TGTGCCAGCAGCAGGGAGGGGCTCGATGGCTACACCTTC	CASSREGLDGYTF
TRBD2	TRBV5-4	TRBJ2-7	.	TGTGCCAGCAGCTACGGGGGGGGGTCCTCCTACGAGCAGTACTTC	CASSYGGGSSYEQYF
TRBD1	TRBV19	TRBJ1-4	.	TGTGCCAGTAGTAGAAGACAGGGTTACTCGCCAGGGGAAAAACTGTTTTTT	CASSRRQGYSPGEKLFF
.	TRBV10-3	TRBJ2-3	.	TGTGCCATCAGTGAGCGCCAGGTAGGGGGATCGGGCACAGATACGCAGTATTTT	CAISERQVGGSGTDTQYF
TRBD1	TRBV30	TRBJ2-6	.	TGTGCCTGGAGTGTCCTCCTTACAGGGGCTATTCTCTCTGGGGCCAACGTCCTGACTTTC	CAWSVLLTGAILSGANVLTF
.	TRBV27	TRBJ2-1	.	TGTGCCAGCAGTCTGGGGGACTCTTATGAGCAGTTCTTC	CASSLGDSYEQFF
TRBD1	TRBV19	TRBJ1-1	.	TGTGCCAGTAGTCCCATCAGGGGGAGAGCTTTCTTT	CASSPIRGRAFF
.	TRBV5-4	TRBJ1-2	.	TGTGCCAGCAGCTTGGAAAGGCAGCGAGGCTACACCTTC	CASSLERQRGYTF
.	TRBV7-3	TRBJ2-5	.	TGTGCCAGCAGCTTACGGCAGGGGGAGACCCAGTACTTC	CASSLRQGETQYF
.	TRBV18	TRBJ1-1	.	TGTGCCAGCTCACCACGGGGGGGCACTGAAGCTTTCTTT	CASSPRGGTEAFF
TRBD2	TRBV18	TRBJ2-2	.	TGTGCCAGCTCACCAGCGGGGGGCCTCAACACCGGGGAGCTGTTTTTT	CASSPAGGLNTGELFF
.	TRBV15	TRBJ1-2	.	TGTGCCACCCGCATCGGCGGCCCAGGGTTGGATGGCTACACCTTC	CATRIGGPGLDGYTF
TRBD2	TRBV5-1	TRBJ2-1	few	TGCGCCAGCAGCTTGGGGGGGGGTGCGGCCAATGAGCAGTTCTTC	CASSLGGGAANEQFF
.	TRBV18	TRBJ1-6	once	TGTGCCAGCTCACCTCTGTCATACAGGGACCTCTCCTATAATTCACCCCTCCACTTT	CASSPLSYRDLSYNSPLHF
.	TRBV5-1	TRBJ1-6	.	TGCGCCAGCAGCTTGGTAGAGGGGGATTTCAGAAATTCACCCCTCCACTTT	CASSLVEGDFRNSPLHF
TRBD2	TRBV7-7	TRBJ2-3	.	TGTGCCAGCAGCTTAGGGCTAGCGGGGGCCACAGATACGCAGTATTTT	CASSLGLAGATDTQYF
.	TRBV2	TRBJ1-1	.	TGTGCCAGCAGCCGCTCGTCAGGGAGGGTTCTAAACACTGAAGCTTTCTTT	CASSRSSGRVLNTEAFF
TRBD2	TRBV7-6	TRBJ2-1	.	TGTGCCAGCAGCTTACCTAGCGGGGGTTACAATGAGCAGTTCTTC	CASSLPSGGYNEQFF
.	TRBV9	TRBJ2-1	.	TGTGCCAGCAGCCCCCGGTTGGGGCGTTCGTACAATGAGCAGTTCTTC	CASSPRLGRSYNEQFF
TRBD2	TRBV10-3	TRBJ2-1	.	TGTGCCATCAGTGATGGGGCGGGGGAGGGAAATGAGCAGTTCTTC	CAISDGAGEGNEQFF
TRBD2	TRBV9	TRBJ2-1	.	TGTGCCAGCAGCGTAGGTGCGACTAGCGGACTTGAGCAGTTCTTC	CASSVGATSGLEQFF
TRBD2	TRBV5-1	TRBJ2-4	.	TGCGCCAGCAGCTTGGCCCAGGGCGGGGGGAGCATTCAGTACTTC	CASSLAQGGGSIQYF
.	TRBV27	TRBJ2-2	.	TGTGCCAGCAGTTTATATTCAGGATACACCGGGGAGCTGTTTTTT	CASSLYSGYTGELFF
TRBD1	TRBV4-1	TRBJ1-3	.	TGCGCCAGCAGCCAGGTACAGGGGGCCGCTGGAAACACCATATATTTT	CASSQVQGAAGNTIYF
TRBD2	TRBV6-5	TRBJ2-7	.	TGTGCCAGCTCCATTCGCTTAGCGGGGCCGTACGAGCAGTACTTC	CASSIRLAGPYEQYF
TRBD1	TRBV5-1	TRBJ1-2	once	TGCGCCAGCAGTGGACAGGAGGTCTATGGCTACACCTTC	CASSGQEVYGYTF
TRBD2	TRBV7-2	TRBJ2-1	.	TGTGCCAGCAGCTGGACTAGCGCTAGCTCCTACAATGAGCAGTTCTTC	CASSWTSASSYNEQFF
.	TRBV2	TRBJ1-1	few	TGTGCCAGCAGCGCCCGACACGCGGCTTTCTTT	CASSARHAAFF
.	TRBV27	TRBJ2-7	.	TGTGCCAGCAGTCGTTACTCACCCAGGGTAATCTCCTACGAGCAGTACTTC	CASSRYSPRVISYEQYF
TRBD1	TRBV11-2	TRBJ2-2	.	TGTGCCAGCAGCCAGGGACAGTTCGCGAACACCGGGGAGCTGTTTTTT	CASSQGQFANTGELFF
.	TRBV9	TRBJ1-2	.	TGTGCCAGCAGCGTAGTCGCCGGTAACGCCTATGGCTACACCTTC	CASSVVAGNAYGYTF
TRBD1	TRBV27	TRBJ2-5	.	TGTGCCAGCAGTTGGAACAGGGGGCAAGAGACCCAGTACTTC	CASSWNRGQETQYF
.	TRBV28	TRBJ2-7	.	TGTGCCAGCAGCTTCCACCCGGGGCAGGGGGGCTCCTACGAGCAGTACTTC	CASSFHPGQGGSYEQYF
.	TRBV5-1	TRBJ1-6	.	TGCGCCAGCAGCTCTCGACTCCCCGGTGATTCACCCCTCCACTTT	CASSSRLPGDSPLHF
.	TRBV28	TRBJ2-7	.	TGTGCCAGCACCCCCCCCCGTGGCAAGCAGTACTTC	CASTPPRGKQYF
.	TRBV28	TRBJ1-5	.	TGTGCCAGCAGGACTTGGGAGACTACTCGGTGGGATAGCAATCAGCCCCAGCATTTT	CASRTWETTRWDSNQPQHF
TRBD1	TRBV9	TRBJ2-2	.	TGTGCCAGCAGCGAGGACAGGGGAAACACCGGGGAGCTGTTTTTT	CASSEDRGNTGELFF